A selection of T cell receptor beta chains follows, all from one sample in a study of blood T cell repertoires in COVID-19. Produced via immunoSEQ multiplex PCR; TCRdb's table is partial and in-frame only. The table records approximately 200,000 clones, approximately 80% of them present only once. The sample was peripheral blood. The receptors stem from a woman aged 45-65 years with acute or convalescent COVID-19. Both conserved end residues are part of each CDR3. A D gene is named only where the DNA matches it firmly. Where a row states a size, it is once, few, many or the class of an expanded clone; other rows omit it.

TRBV19	.	.	TRBJ2-2	CASSIGSRAGYPGELFF	TGTGCCAGTAGTATAGGAAGTAGGGCAGGGTATCCCGGGGAGCTGTTTTTT
TRBV10-3	.	.	TRBJ2-5	CAISRGREETQYF	TGTGCCATCAGTAGGGGCAGAGAAGAGACCCAGTACTTC
TRBV6-6	TRBD2	.	TRBJ2-7	CASRRLAGGIAWEGQYF	TGTGCCAGCAGGCGACTAGCGGGAGGCATAGCTTGGGAGGGGCAGTACTTC
TRBV6-2/TRBV6-3	.	.	TRBJ2-7	CASSYTGIGEQYF	TGTGCCAGCAGTTATACAGGGATCGGCGAGCAGTACTTC
TRBV7-2	TRBD1	.	TRBJ1-5	CASSSQPGGPQHF	TGTGCCAGCAGCAGCCAACCAGGGGGGCCCCAGCATTTT
TRBV20-1	.	.	TRBJ2-1	CSASLGDMNNEQFF	TGCAGTGCTAGTCTGGGGGACATGAACAATGAGCAGTTCTTC
TRBV13	.	.	TRBJ2-5	CASSLGEETQYF	TGTGCCAGCAGCTTAGGAGAGGAGACCCAGTACTTC
TRBV19	TRBD2	.	TRBJ2-2	CASKVRLAGANTGELFF	TGTGCCAGTAAAGTAAGACTAGCGGGGGCGAACACCGGGGAGCTGTTTTTT
TRBV4-3	.	.	TRBJ1-6	CASSRLTAVNSPLHF	TGCGCCAGCAGCCGCCTAACCGCGGTCAATTCACCCCTCCACTTT
TRBV6-6	TRBD1	.	TRBJ1-1	CASSTPGTGKNTEAFF	TGTGCCAGCAGTACACCGGGGACAGGGAAGAACACTGAAGCTTTCTTT
TRBV5-1	TRBD2	.	TRBJ2-1	CASRKTSGRAFEQFF	TGCGCCAGCAGGAAAACTAGCGGGAGGGCCTTTGAGCAGTTCTTC
TRBV4-2	.	few	TRBJ1-1	CASSQDWGPTEAFF	TGTGCCAGCAGCCAAGATTGGGGGCCTACTGAAGCTTTCTTT
TRBV14	.	.	TRBJ2-7	CASSRQRYEQYF	TGTGCCAGCAGCCGCCAGCGCTACGAGCAGTACTTC